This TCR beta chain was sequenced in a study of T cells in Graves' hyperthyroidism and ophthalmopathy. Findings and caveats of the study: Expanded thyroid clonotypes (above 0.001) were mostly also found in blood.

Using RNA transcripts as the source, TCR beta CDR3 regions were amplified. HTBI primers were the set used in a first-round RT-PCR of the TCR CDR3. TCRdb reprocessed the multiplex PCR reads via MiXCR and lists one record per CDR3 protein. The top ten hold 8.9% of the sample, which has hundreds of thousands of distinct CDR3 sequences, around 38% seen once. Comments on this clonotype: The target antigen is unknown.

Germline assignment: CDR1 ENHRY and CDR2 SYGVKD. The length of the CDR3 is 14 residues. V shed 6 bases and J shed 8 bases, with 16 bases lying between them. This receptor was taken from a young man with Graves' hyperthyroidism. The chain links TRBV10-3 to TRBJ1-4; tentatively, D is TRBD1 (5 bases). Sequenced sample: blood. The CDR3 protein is CAISALGTREKLFF. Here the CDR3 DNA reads TGTGCCATCAGCGCACTAGGGACTCGGGAAAAACTGTTTTTT.